This is a list of T cell receptor beta chains from one sample in a study of patients and donors after allogeneic stem cell transplantation. MiXCR, applied by TCRdb to the RT-PCR reads, yields one record per CDR3 protein. The sample contains about 410,000 distinct CDR3 sequences, 16% of which appear only once. Sequenced material: blood, either unsorted or a sorted T cell fraction (not recorded which). Receptors were obtained from a human donor who was either an allogeneic HSCT recipient or a stem cell or donor lymphocyte infusion donor (not recorded which). It is not recorded whose cells these are; they may come from a transplant donor. Both conserved end residues are trimmed from each CDR3. The order of the fields is J gene, clone size, V gene, CDR3 protein. Expanded clones are given a class, and other clones once, few, many or no size at all.

j_call: TRBJ2-5; clone_size: few; v_call: TRBV29-1; cdr3_aa: SVILGQGWETQY
j_call: TRBJ1-6; clone_size: .; v_call: TRBV9; cdr3_aa: ASSVGHRQYNSPLH
j_call: TRBJ2-1; clone_size: many; v_call: TRBV29-1; cdr3_aa: SVVRGTSYNEQF
j_call: TRBJ1-3; clone_size: .; v_call: TRBV5-1; cdr3_aa: ASSPDRANAYTIY
j_call: TRBJ2-7; clone_size: few; v_call: TRBV7-9; cdr3_aa: ASSLVDRGSYEQY
j_call: TRBJ2-1; clone_size: .; v_call: TRBV5-1; cdr3_aa: ASSRITSSSYNEQF
j_call: TRBJ2-3; clone_size: few; v_call: TRBV10-3; cdr3_aa: AISVDPGNTQY
j_call: TRBJ2-2; clone_size: .; v_call: TRBV5-6; cdr3_aa: ASILLGQGTTGELF
j_call: TRBJ2-1; clone_size: few; v_call: TRBV20-1; cdr3_aa: SARSREGRSSYNEQF
j_call: TRBJ2-1; clone_size: .; v_call: TRBV27; cdr3_aa: ASRREQNNEQF
j_call: TRBJ2-3; clone_size: .; v_call: TRBV9; cdr3_aa: ASSVNGGASTDTQY
j_call: TRBJ1-1; clone_size: few; v_call: TRBV7-2; cdr3_aa: ASSREATEAF
j_call: TRBJ2-5; clone_size: .; v_call: TRBV6-2/TRBV6-3; cdr3_aa: ASSYGWWGSQETQY
j_call: TRBJ2-1; clone_size: .; v_call: TRBV12-3/TRBV12-4; cdr3_aa: ASSFRGLLLYNEQF
j_call: TRBJ2-1; clone_size: .; v_call: TRBV20-1; cdr3_aa: SARDYKELNEQF
j_call: TRBJ2-2; clone_size: .; v_call: TRBV12-3/TRBV12-4; cdr3_aa: ASSPRTGRNTGELF
j_call: TRBJ2-3; clone_size: few; v_call: TRBV12-3/TRBV12-4; cdr3_aa: ASSPDLRADTQY
j_call: TRBJ2-5; clone_size: few; v_call: TRBV29-1; cdr3_aa: SVEFSGGARETQY
j_call: TRBJ1-5; clone_size: many; v_call: TRBV12-3/TRBV12-4; cdr3_aa: ASSSGDRTHSNQPQH
j_call: TRBJ1-1; clone_size: few; v_call: TRBV19; cdr3_aa: ASGMNTEAF
j_call: TRBJ1-5; clone_size: few; v_call: TRBV27; cdr3_aa: ASSFSAYQPQH
j_call: TRBJ1-1; clone_size: many; v_call: TRBV5-6; cdr3_aa: ASSSDPRRSTEAF
j_call: TRBJ2-5; clone_size: .; v_call: TRBV5-1; cdr3_aa: ASMNTGQETQY